One sample yielded the 8 T cell receptor beta chains listed below, sequenced in a study of blood T cell repertoires in COVID-19. Generated by immunoSEQ multiplex PCR, the TCRdb table keeps only in-frame clones and is missing some. The sample shows about 190,000 clones, roughly nine tenths of them seen only once. The sequenced sample was peripheral blood. These receptors were obtained from a man in his fifties or sixties with active or convalescent COVID-19.

This rearrangement joins TRBV19 to TRBJ1-5; 9 nucleotides agree with TRBD1. Germline V CDR1 and CDR2: LNHDA, SQIVND (reference sequence). J gave up 4 bases and V 5 bases, and 12 bases lay outside the gene matches. The CDR3 has 17 residues. In DNA, the CDR3 is TGTGCCAGTAGTCCCAGGACAGGGGCGCGTATAAATCAGCCCCAGCATTTT. This codes for CASSPRTGARINQPQHF. Full variable domain (missing parts from reference TRBV19 and TRBJ1-5): DGGITQSPKYLFRKEGQNVTLSCEQNLNHDAMYWYRQDPGQGLRLIYYSQIVNDFQKGDIAEGYSVSREKKESFPLTVTSAQKNPTAFYLCASSPRTGARINQPQHFGDGTRLSIL.

This clone was picked up one time. V gene TRBV3-1 (or the pseudogene TRBV3-2) combines with J gene TRBJ1-1; D remains ambiguous. V lost 3 bases and J lost 7, with 21 bases in between. The CDR3 is 16 amino acids. CDR1 LGHDT and CDR2 YNNKEL come from the germline V gene (reference sequence). This CDR3 reads CASSHGVGGWAFEAFF. Here the CDR3 DNA reads TGTGCCAGCAGCCATGGGGTGGGCGGGTGGGCCTTTGAAGCTTTCTTT.

V and J are TRBV5-1 and TRBJ2-1; TRBD1 might be the D (6 bases). In germline, CDR1 is SGHRS, CDR2 YFSETQ. The CDR3 spans 15 residues. V was shortened by 4 bases and J by 6 bases, with 17 bases between the two germline ends. The CDR3 loop is CASSHRDTISNEQFF. In DNA form, the CDR3 reads TGCGCCAGCAGCCACCGGGACACCATTTCCAATGAGCAGTTCTTC.

The gene calls are TRBV30 and TRBJ1-2; 10 nucleotides match TRBD1. Losses at the gene ends were 1 base for V and 7 bases for J; bases not matched to a gene: 3. Germline V gene lookup returns CDR1 GTSNPN and CDR2 SVGIG (reference sequence). This CDR3 is 13 amino acids long. The DNA for the CDR3 is TGTGCCTGGAGTGCGACAGGGGGCTTTGGCTACACCTTC. Its protein is CAWSATGGFGYTF.

The V gene is TRBV6-5, the J gene TRBJ2-5; TRBD2 matches 9 bases. This CDR3 comprises 15 residues. J lost 5 bases, V lost 6 bases, and 10 bases had no gene match. The germline CDR1 and CDR2 sequences are MNHEY and SVGAGI. The CDR3 loop reads CASSPLPSGVETQYF. CDR3 nucleotide sequence: TGTGCCAGCAGCCCCTTGCCTAGCGGGGTGGAGACCCAGTACTTC.

The rearrangement uses TRBV2 and TRBJ1-5, with TRBD1 identical over 9 bases. The CDR3 is 15 amino acids. V shed 6 bases and J 6 bases; nucleotides not matched to a gene: 9. Germline V gene lookup returns CDR1 SNHLY and CDR2 FYNNEI. CDR3 amino acids: CASREGSDRGQPQHF. CDR3 bases: TGTGCCAGCAGAGAGGGATCGGACAGGGGTCAGCCCCAGCATTTT.

The CDR3 region has the DNA TGTGCCAGCAGCTCGCCAGGATTCGAGACCCAGTACTTC. It yields the protein CASSSPGFETQYF. The rearrangement joins TRBV7-7 to TRBJ2-5, with D hard to call. Trimming shortened V by 4 bases and J by 5 bases, and 11 bases separated the two germline ends. The CDR3 sequence is 13 residues long. In germline, CDR1 is SSHAT, CDR2 FNYEAQ (reference sequence).

The chain combines TRBV18 with TRBJ1-5; the D gene is possibly TRBD1 (5 bases). The V end lost 4 bases, the J end lost 2 bases, and 15 bases lay between the germline ends. Germline V gives CDR1 KGHSH, CDR2 LQKENI. The CDR3 runs 16 residues. CDR3 in DNA: TGTGCCAGCTCACGGTTAGGAGGGGAGGGCAATCAGCCCCAGCATTTT. Translation: CASSRLGGEGNQPQHF.